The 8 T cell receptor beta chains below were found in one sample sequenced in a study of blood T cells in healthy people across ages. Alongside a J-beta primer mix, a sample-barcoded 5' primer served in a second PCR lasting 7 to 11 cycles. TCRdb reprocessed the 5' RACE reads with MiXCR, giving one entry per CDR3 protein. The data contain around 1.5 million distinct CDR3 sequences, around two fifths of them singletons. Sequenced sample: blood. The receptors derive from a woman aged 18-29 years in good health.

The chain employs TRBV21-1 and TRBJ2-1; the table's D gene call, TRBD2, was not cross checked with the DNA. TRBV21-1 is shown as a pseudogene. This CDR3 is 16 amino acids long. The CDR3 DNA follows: TGTGCCAGCAGCAAAGATGGGGGAGCGGGAGGTGGTGAGCAGTTCTTC. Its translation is CASSKDGGAGGGEQFF.

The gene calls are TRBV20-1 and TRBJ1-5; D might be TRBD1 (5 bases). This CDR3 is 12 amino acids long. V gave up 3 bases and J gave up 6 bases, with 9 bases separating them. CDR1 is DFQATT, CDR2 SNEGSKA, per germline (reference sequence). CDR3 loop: CSASVGGQPQHF. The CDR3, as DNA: TGCAGTGCTAGTGTGGGGGGTCAGCCCCAGCATTTT.

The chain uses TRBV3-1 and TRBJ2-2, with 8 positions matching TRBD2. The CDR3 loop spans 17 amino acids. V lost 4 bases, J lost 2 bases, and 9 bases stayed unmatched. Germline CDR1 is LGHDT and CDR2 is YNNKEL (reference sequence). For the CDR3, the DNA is TGTGCCAGCAGCCCAACTGCGGGGGGCGCAAACACCGGGGAGCTGTTTTTT. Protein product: CASSPTAGGANTGELFF.

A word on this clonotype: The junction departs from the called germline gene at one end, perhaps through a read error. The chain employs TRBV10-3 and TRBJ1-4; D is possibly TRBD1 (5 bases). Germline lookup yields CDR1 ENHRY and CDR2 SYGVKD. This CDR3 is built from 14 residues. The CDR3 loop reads CAIGEVRDGEKLFF. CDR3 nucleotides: TGTGCCATCGGTGAAGTCAGGGACGGCGAAAAACTGTTTTTT.

CDR3 sequence: CASSPRGDPYEQYF. CDR3 nucleotides: TGTGCCAGCAGCCCTAGGGGGGACCCCTACGAGCAGTACTTC. V gene TRBV11-2 combines with J gene TRBJ2-7; D might be TRBD1 or TRBD2, each matching 6 bases. Germline values: CDR1 SGHAT, CDR2 FQNNGV. The CDR3 runs to 14 residues. Trimming stripped 5 bases from V and 2 bases from J, with 13 bases between.

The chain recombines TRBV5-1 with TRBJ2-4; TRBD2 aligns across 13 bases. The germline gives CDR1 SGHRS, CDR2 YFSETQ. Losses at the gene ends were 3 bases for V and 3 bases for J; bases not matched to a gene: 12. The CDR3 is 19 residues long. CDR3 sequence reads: CASSSRTSGSLEGKNIQYF. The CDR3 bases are TGCGCCAGCAGCTCGCGGACTAGCGGGAGTCTAGAGGGCAAAAACATTCAGTACTTC.

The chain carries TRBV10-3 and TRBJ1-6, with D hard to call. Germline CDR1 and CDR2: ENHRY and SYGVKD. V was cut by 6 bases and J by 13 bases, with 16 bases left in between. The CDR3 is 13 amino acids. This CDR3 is CAISRGPSSPLHF. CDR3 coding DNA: TGTGCCATCAGCCGGGGTCCCAGCAGTCCCCTCCACTTT.

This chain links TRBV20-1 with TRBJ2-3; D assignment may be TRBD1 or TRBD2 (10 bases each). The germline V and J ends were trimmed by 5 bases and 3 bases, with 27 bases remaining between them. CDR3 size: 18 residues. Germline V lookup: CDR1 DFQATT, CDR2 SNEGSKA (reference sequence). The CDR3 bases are TGCAGTGCTTTGACAGGGGGCGGCTCTAGCGGGAGAACAGATACGCAGTATTTT. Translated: CSALTGGGSSGRTDTQYF.